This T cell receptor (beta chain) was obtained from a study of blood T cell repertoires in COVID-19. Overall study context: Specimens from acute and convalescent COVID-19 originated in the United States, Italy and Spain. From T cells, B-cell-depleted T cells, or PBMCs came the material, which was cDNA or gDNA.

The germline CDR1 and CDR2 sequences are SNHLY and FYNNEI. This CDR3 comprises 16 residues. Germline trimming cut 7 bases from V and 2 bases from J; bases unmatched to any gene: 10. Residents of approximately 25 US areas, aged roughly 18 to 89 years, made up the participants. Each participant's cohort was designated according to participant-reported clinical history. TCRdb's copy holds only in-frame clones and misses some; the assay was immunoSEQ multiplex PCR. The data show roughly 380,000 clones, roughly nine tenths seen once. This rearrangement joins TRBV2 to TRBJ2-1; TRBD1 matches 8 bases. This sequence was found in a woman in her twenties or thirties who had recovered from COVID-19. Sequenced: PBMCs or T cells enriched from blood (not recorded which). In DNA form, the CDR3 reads TGTGCCAGCACCCCATGGGGGACAGGAACCTACAATGAGCAGTTCTTC. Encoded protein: CASTPWGTGTYNEQFF.